Following are 29 T cell receptor beta chains from one sample sequenced in a study of blood T cell repertoires in COVID-19. Clones were read by immunoSEQ multiplex PCR, and TCRdb kept only the in-frame ones, dropping some. Of 180,000 or so clones listed, under 80% are singletons. Sequencing was performed on peripheral blood. Receptors were obtained from a man in his forties or fifties who had recovered from COVID-19.

The CDR3 DNA reads as TGTGCCAGCTCACCACCAATGCGGACAGGGGCCTACGAGCAGTACTTC. Protein sequence: CASSPPMRTGAYEQYF. This sequence joins TRBV18 and TRBJ2-7, with 9 bases identical to TRBD1. Germline V lookup: CDR1 KGHSH, CDR2 LQKENI. The CDR3 covers 16 residues. V gave up 0 bases and J gave up 2 bases; unmatched junction bases: 5.

The chain uses TRBV19 and TRBJ1-6, with D possibly TRBD1 on 5 matching bases. The germline CDR1 and CDR2 sequences are LNHDA and SQIVND (reference sequence). With 3 bases removed from V and 13 bases from J, the gap between germline ends came to 10 bases. This CDR3 is built from 12 residues. CDR3 bases: TGTGCCAGTAGTATGAAGGGGCCCCCCCTCCACTTT. Translating it yields CASSMKGPPLHF.

The chain couples TRBV5-1 to TRBJ2-7; 11 nucleotides agree with TRBD1. The J segment lost 4 bases and the V segment lost 4 bases, leaving 7 bases of the junction unmatched. Looked up from germline, CDR1 is SGHRS and CDR2 is YFSETQ. The length of the CDR3 is 15 residues. The CDR3 DNA reads TGCGCCAGCAGCACCGGACAGGGGGCGCAATACGAGCAGTACTTC. The encoded protein is CASSTGQGAQYEQYF.

In its sample, this clone was seen once. This chain joins TRBV15 and TRBJ1-1; a weak D match, TRBD1 (5 bases). This CDR3 is built from 15 residues. Trimming cost V 1 base and J 0 bases, with 9 bases left between them. Germline V gives CDR1 LNHNV, CDR2 YYDKDF (reference sequence). CDR3 bases: TGTGCCACCAGCAGAGGGGGACTCCTGAACACTGAAGCTTTCTTT. It codes for CATSRGGLLNTEAFF.

The V gene is TRBV11-1, the J gene TRBJ2-1, with D uncertain. CDR1 SGHAT and CDR2 FQDESV come from the germline V gene (reference sequence). The CDR3 sequence is 14 residues long. Trimming took 1 base from V and 10 from J, leaving 14 bases between them. The CDR3 loop reads CASSLGRLVDEQFF. The CDR3 region has the DNA TGTGCCAGCAGCTTAGGCCGGCTAGTAGACGAGCAGTTCTTC.

The V call is TRBV7-3, the J call TRBJ2-3, with 11 bases that match TRBD2. Germline CDR1 SGHTA, CDR2 FQGTGA. The CDR3 consists of 19 residues. The ends lost 2 bases at V and 4 bases at J; junction bases unmatched: 14. CDR3: CASSLLGSLAGGTPDTQYF. In DNA, the CDR3 is TGTGCCAGCAGCTTACTCGGGTCCCTAGCGGGAGGCACCCCAGATACGCAGTATTTT.

The chain's CDR3 is CASSANLAGSTDTQYF. The DNA for the CDR3 is TGTGCCAGCAGCGCGAACCTGGCGGGGAGCACAGATACGCAGTATTTT. The chain carries TRBV9 and TRBJ2-3; TRBD2 is a possible D gene (6 bases). Trimming took off 3 bases at V and 0 bases at J, with 14 bases between the two ends. This CDR3 spans 16 amino acids. CDR1 is SGDLS, CDR2 YYNGEE, per germline.

The genes are TRBV3-1 (or the pseudogene TRBV3-2) and TRBJ2-3; TRBD2 matches 7 bases. The V segment lost 4 bases and the J segment 1 base; nucleotides outside the gene matches: 2. This CDR3 is 14 amino acids long. Looked up from germline, CDR1 is LGHDT and CDR2 is YNNKEL (reference sequence). The chain's CDR3 is CASSLTSGTDTQYF. The CDR3 region has the DNA TGTGCCAGCAGCCTCACTAGCGGCACAGATACGCAGTATTTT.

The chain employs TRBV11-3 and TRBJ2-6, with D tentatively TRBD2 (6 bases). The CDR3 is 15 amino acids. Trimming removed 3 bases from V and 0 bases from J, with 6 bases in between. The germline V gene has CDR1 SGHNT and CDR2 YENEEA. CDR3 coding DNA: TGTGCCAGCAGCTTGGAGGGCTCTGGGGCCAACGTCCTGACTTTC. Its protein product is CASSLEGSGANVLTF.

The rearrangement uses TRBV20-1 and TRBJ2-1, with 7 bases lining up with TRBD2. After removal of 3 bases from V and 7 bases from J, the junction contained 9 bases not matched to a gene. The germline V gene encodes CDR1 DFQATT and CDR2 SNEGSKA (reference sequence). This CDR3 spans 14 amino acids. CDR3 region: CSASVASGLNEQFF. The CDR3, as DNA: TGCAGTGCTAGTGTGGCTAGCGGTCTAAATGAGCAGTTCTTC.

V usage is TRBV7-2 and J usage is TRBJ2-1; D possibly corresponds to TRBD2 (6 bases). Between the trimmed V and J ends, which lost 1 base and 0 bases, there was a span of 16 bases. This CDR3 has 18 amino acids. Germline V gene data show CDR1 as SGHTA and CDR2 as FQGNSA. The CDR3 protein is CASSLETGRDRSYNEQFF. In DNA form, the CDR3 reads TGTGCCAGCAGCTTAGAGACGGGGCGGGACCGCTCCTACAATGAGCAGTTCTTC.

This chain joins TRBV28 and TRBJ1-4, with D uncertain. The germline CDR1 and CDR2 sequences are MDHEN and SYDVKM. The CDR3 covers 17 residues. V dropped 1 base and J dropped 0 bases, with 12 bases sitting between them. The CDR3 coding sequence is TGTGCCAGCAGTTTATTGGAGCTTACGTCAACTAATGAAAAACTGTTTTTT. Encoded protein: CASSLLELTSTNEKLFF.

The rearrangement uses TRBV28 and TRBJ2-7; the match to TRBD1 covers 7 bases. Germline V gives CDR1 MDHEN, CDR2 SYDVKM. Trimming removed 3 bases from V and 4 bases from J; junction bases left unmatched: 9. The CDR3 sequence is 15 residues long. CDR3 region: CASSLDRFVGYEQYF. CDR3 bases: TGTGCCAGCAGTTTGGACAGGTTTGTCGGGTACGAGCAGTACTTC.

This clone has a single count. This chain joins TRBV3-1 (or the pseudogene TRBV3-2) and TRBJ2-1, with TRBD1 identical over 11 bases. The ends lost 4 bases at V and 4 bases at J; junction bases unmatched: 3. The germline V gene has CDR1 LGHDT and CDR2 YNNKEL (reference sequence). The CDR3 consists of 15 residues. The CDR3 bases are TGTGCCAGCAGCCGGGGACAGGGGGGGTACAATGAGCAGTTCTTC. Its protein product is CASSRGQGGYNEQFF.

V gene TRBV6-1 combines with J gene TRBJ2-3, with 8 bases lining up with TRBD2. CDR1 and CDR2 (germline): MNHNS, SASEGT. The CDR3 covers 17 residues. V trimming: 2 bases; J trimming: 2 bases; junction bases outside the gene matches: 9. DNA for the CDR3: TGTGCCAGCAGTGAACGCCCCCTAGCGGGCTCCACAGATACGCAGTATTTT. Amino acid sequence: CASSERPLAGSTDTQYF.

The rearrangement links TRBV5-6 to TRBJ2-7; TRBD2 is a possible D gene (6 bases). CDR3 size: 17 residues. V lost 1 base, J lost 3 bases, and 20 bases lay in between. Germline values: CDR1 SGHDT, CDR2 YYEEEE. CDR3 protein: CASSLSGTPALHYEQYF. The CDR3 coding sequence is TGTGCCAGCAGCTTGTCTGGGACTCCTGCACTCCACTACGAGCAGTACTTC.

The rearrangement uses TRBV30 and TRBJ2-4; 8 bases align to TRBD2. J was trimmed by 7 bases and V by 3 bases; bases with no gene match: 8. This CDR3 spans 14 amino acids. Germline CDR1 and CDR2: GTSNPN and SVGIG (reference sequence). CDR3 residues: CAWSDGRAFNIQYF. CDR3 coding DNA: TGTGCCTGGAGCGACGGGAGGGCCTTTAACATTCAGTACTTC.

The chain combines TRBV5-1 with TRBJ2-7; 13 nucleotides align to TRBD2. The CDR3 covers 17 residues. CDR1 and CDR2 from the germline V gene are SGHRS and YFSETQ. The J segment lost 0 bases and the V segment lost 0 bases, leaving 3 bases of the junction unmatched. As DNA, the CDR3 is TGCGCCAGCAGCTTGGCAGGGACTAGCGGGGTCTCCTACGAGCAGTACTTC. Encoded protein: CASSLAGTSGVSYEQYF.

The chain uses TRBV19 and TRBJ1-5; no firm D call. Looked up from germline, CDR1 is LNHDA and CDR2 is SQIVND (reference sequence). Deletions cut 3 bases from V and 0 bases from J, with 15 bases between. The CDR3 consists of 17 residues. This CDR3 is CASSIGLQTYSNQPQHF. CDR3 nucleotides: TGTGCCAGTAGTATTGGGCTTCAGACCTATAGCAATCAGCCCCAGCATTTT.

The rearrangement links TRBV18 to TRBJ1-2; the D gene is possibly TRBD1 (6 bases). CDR1 and CDR2 (germline): KGHSH, LQKENI. The length of the CDR3 is 15 residues. V was cut by 3 bases and J by 5 bases, with 16 bases left in between. As DNA, the CDR3 is TGTGCCAGCTCACCTCAGGGGCAGTTACGGTATGGCTACACCTTC. Translating gives CASSPQGQLRYGYTF.

The gene calls are TRBV18 and TRBJ2-1; TRBD2 matches 11 bases. This CDR3 has 17 residues. Germline V gives CDR1 KGHSH, CDR2 LQKENI. V shed 2 bases, J shed 4 bases, and the junction held 7 bases outside the gene matches. The CDR3 DNA reads as TGTGCCAGCTCACCATTTGGGCTAGCGGGAGGTTACAATGAGCAGTTCTTC. Translated, it gives CASSPFGLAGGYNEQFF. Complete variable domain (other parts from reference TRBV18 and TRBJ2-1): NAGVMQNPRHLVRRRGQEARLRCSPMKGHSHVYWYRQLPEEGLKFMVYLQKENIIDESGMPKERFSAEFPKEGPSILRIQQVVRGDSAAYFCASSPFGLAGGYNEQFFGPGTRLTVL.

The rearrangement joins TRBV24-1 to TRBJ2-4; D remains ambiguous. Deletions cut 4 bases from V and 1 base from J, with 13 bases between. Germline CDR1 and CDR2: KGHDR and SFDVKD. The CDR3 contains 16 residues. The CDR3 loop is CATSDPNPAAKNIQYF. DNA for the CDR3: TGTGCCACCAGTGACCCTAACCCCGCGGCCAAAAACATTCAGTACTTC.

This clone was seen only once. J is TRBJ2-7 and V is TRBV28, with 9 bases that match TRBD2. V lost 6 bases and J lost 4; bases outside the gene matches: 7. Germline CDR1 reads MDHEN; CDR2 reads SYDVKM. CDR3 length: 14 amino acids. The CDR3 here is CASRASGNLYEQYF. The CDR3 coding sequence is TGTGCCAGCAGGGCTAGCGGGAACTTATACGAGCAGTACTTC.

This chain links TRBV10-3 with TRBJ1-1; a possible D gene is TRBD1 (5 bases). Germline lookup yields CDR1 ENHRY and CDR2 SYGVKD. The V and J ends lost 3 bases and 4 bases respectively, with 9 bases between them. CDR3 length equals 13 residues. This chain's CDR3 is CAISDSTVTEAFF. The CDR3 DNA sequence: TGTGCCATCAGTGACTCGACAGTCACTGAAGCTTTCTTT.

The chain recombines TRBV28 with TRBJ1-1; perhaps TRBD1 as D (6 bases). Germline CDR1 reads MDHEN; CDR2 reads SYDVKM. The V and J ends lost 4 bases and 3 bases respectively, with 18 bases between them. The CDR3 contains 16 residues. The CDR3 DNA reads TGTGCCAGCAGTTATTCCAGGGGCTATTCAGACACTGAAGCTTTCTTT. Its protein is CASSYSRGYSDTEAFF.

V usage is TRBV7-3 and J usage is TRBJ2-2; D is ambiguous. This CDR3 is built from 14 residues. From germline, CDR1 is SGHTA and CDR2 FQGTGA. The V end lost 1 base, the J end lost 8 bases, and 11 bases lay between the germline ends. The CDR3: CASSLMSFRGELFF. CDR3 in DNA: TGTGCCAGCAGCTTAATGTCTTTTCGGGGGGAGCTGTTTTTT.

The chain combines TRBV5-5 with TRBJ2-7; TRBD1 aligns across 9 bases. Germline CDR1 is SGHKS and CDR2 is YYEKEE (reference sequence). The CDR3 loop spans 16 amino acids. After removal of 2 bases from V and 5 bases from J, the junction contained 11 bases not matched to a gene. The CDR3 bases are TGTGCCAGCAGCTTAGGGAGAATGGGACAGGGCGACGAGCAGTACTTC. It codes for CASSLGRMGQGDEQYF.

V usage is TRBV4-1 and J usage is TRBJ1-1; D may be TRBD1 (5 bases). Between the trimmed V and J ends, which lost 1 base and 11 bases, there was a span of 14 bases. Germline V gene lookup returns CDR1 MGHRA and CDR2 YSYEKL. The CDR3 consists of 13 residues. This CDR3 reads CASSQVSAGRAFF. The CDR3, as DNA: TGCGCCAGCAGCCAAGTTTCGGCAGGGCGGGCTTTCTTT.

In this sample, this clone turned up a few times. The V call is TRBV4-1, the J call TRBJ2-2; the match to TRBD2 covers 14 bases. The V segment lost 3 bases and the J segment 3 bases; nucleotides outside the gene matches: 0. The CDR3 has 16 amino acids. Germline V lookup: CDR1 MGHRA, CDR2 YSYEKL. CDR3 region: CASSQGLAGDTGELFF. The CDR3 coding sequence is TGCGCCAGCAGCCAGGGACTAGCGGGAGACACCGGGGAGCTGTTTTTT.